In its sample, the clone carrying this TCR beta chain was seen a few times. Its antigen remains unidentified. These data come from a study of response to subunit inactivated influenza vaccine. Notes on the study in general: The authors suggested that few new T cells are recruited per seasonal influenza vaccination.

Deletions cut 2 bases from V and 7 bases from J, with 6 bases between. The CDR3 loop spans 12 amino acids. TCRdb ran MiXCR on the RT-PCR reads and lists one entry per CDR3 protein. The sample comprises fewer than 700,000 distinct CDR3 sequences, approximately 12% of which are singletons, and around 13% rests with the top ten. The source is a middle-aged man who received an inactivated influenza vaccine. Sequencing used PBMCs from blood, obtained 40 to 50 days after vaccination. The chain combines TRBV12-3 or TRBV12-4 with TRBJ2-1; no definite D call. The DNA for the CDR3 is TGTGCCAGCAGTTTATGGGTGAATGAGCAGTTCTTC. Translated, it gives CASSLWVNEQFF.